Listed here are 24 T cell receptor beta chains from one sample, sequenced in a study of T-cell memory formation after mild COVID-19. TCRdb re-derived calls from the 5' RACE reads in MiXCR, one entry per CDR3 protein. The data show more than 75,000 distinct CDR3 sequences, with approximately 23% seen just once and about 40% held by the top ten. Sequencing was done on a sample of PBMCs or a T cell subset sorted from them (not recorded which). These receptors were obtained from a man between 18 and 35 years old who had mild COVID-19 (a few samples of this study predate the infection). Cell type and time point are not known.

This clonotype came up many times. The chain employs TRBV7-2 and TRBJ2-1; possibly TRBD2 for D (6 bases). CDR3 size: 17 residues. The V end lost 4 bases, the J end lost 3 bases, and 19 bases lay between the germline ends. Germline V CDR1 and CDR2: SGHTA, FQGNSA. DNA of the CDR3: TGTGCCAGCAGCTCCATTCCCGGGACTGTCTACTACAATGAGCAGTTCTTC. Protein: CASSSIPGTVYYNEQFF.

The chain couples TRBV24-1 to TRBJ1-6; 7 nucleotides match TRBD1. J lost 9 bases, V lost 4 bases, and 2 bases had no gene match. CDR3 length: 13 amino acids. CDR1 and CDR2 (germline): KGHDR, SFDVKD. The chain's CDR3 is CATSERDSSPLHF. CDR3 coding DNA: TGTGCCACCAGTGAACGGGACAGTTCACCCCTCCACTTT.

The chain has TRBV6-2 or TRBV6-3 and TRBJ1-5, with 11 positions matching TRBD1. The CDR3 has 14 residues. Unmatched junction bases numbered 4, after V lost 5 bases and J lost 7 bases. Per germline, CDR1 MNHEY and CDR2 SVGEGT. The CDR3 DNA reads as TGTGCCAGCAGTGGACAGGGGGCGAGACAGCCCCAGCATTTT. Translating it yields CASSGQGARQPQHF.

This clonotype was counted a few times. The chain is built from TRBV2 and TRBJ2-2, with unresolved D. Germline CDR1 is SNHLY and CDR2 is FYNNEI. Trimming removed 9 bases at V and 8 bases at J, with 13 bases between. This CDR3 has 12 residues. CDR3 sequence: CASLGGRGELFF. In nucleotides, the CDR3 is TGTGCCAGTCTTGGTGGGCGAGGGGAGCTGTTTTTT.

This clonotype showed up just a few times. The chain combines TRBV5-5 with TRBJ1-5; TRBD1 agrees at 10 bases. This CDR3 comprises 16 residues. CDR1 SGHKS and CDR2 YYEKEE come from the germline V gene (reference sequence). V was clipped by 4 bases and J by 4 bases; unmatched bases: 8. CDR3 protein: CASSALTGGANQPQHF. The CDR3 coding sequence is TGTGCCAGCAGCGCACTGACAGGGGGCGCGAATCAGCCCCAGCATTTT.

The CDR3 here is CASSTSGGANTGELFF. In nucleotides, the CDR3 is TGTGCCAGCAGCACTAGCGGGGGAGCCAACACCGGGGAGCTGTTTTTT. J is TRBJ2-2 and V is TRBV7-3; 11 bases map to TRBD2. The germline V gene has CDR1 SGHTA and CDR2 FQGTGA. Germline trimming cut 5 bases from V and 2 bases from J; bases unmatched to any gene: 4. The CDR3 is 16 residues long.

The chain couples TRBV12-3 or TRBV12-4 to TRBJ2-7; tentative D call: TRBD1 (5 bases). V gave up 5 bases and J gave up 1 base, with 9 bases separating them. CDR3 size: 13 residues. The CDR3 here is CASSGRVSYEQYF. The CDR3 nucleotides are TGTGCCAGCAGTGGCAGGGTGTCCTACGAGCAGTACTTC.

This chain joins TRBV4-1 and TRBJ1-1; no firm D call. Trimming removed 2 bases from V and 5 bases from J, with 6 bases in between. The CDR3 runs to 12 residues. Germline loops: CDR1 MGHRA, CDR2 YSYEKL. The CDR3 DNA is TGCGCCAGCAGCCAATATGGGACTGAAGCTTTCTTT. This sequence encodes CASSQYGTEAFF.

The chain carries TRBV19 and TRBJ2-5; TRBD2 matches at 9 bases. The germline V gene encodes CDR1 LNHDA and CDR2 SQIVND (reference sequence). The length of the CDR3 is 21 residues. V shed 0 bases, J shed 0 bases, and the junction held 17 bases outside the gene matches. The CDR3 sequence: CASSIDLPGGRRLADQETQYF. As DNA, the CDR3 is TGTGCCAGTAGTATAGATCTGCCCGGGGGCCGAAGACTAGCGGACCAAGAGACCCAGTACTTC.

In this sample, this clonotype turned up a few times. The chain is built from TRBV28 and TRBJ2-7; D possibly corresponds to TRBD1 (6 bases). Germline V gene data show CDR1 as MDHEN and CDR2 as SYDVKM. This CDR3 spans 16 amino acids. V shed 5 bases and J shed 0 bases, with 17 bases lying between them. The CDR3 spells CASSTPRQVPSYEQYF. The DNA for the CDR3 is TGTGCCAGCAGTACCCCCCGACAGGTTCCCTCCTACGAGCAGTACTTC.

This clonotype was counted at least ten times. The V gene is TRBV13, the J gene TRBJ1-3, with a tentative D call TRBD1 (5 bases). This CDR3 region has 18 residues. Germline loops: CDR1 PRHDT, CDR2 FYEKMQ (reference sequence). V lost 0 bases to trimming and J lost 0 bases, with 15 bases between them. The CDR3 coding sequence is TGTGCCAGCAGCTTAGGCCAGGGTTTGGAATACTCTGGAAACACCATATATTTT. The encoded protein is CASSLGQGLEYSGNTIYF.

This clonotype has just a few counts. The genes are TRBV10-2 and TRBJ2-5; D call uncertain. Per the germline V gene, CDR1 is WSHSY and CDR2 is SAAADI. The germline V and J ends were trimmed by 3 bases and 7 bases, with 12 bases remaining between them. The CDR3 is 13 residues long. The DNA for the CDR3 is TGCGCCAGCAGTGAAAGTAACCTGGGGACCCAGTACTTC. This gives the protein CASSESNLGTQYF.

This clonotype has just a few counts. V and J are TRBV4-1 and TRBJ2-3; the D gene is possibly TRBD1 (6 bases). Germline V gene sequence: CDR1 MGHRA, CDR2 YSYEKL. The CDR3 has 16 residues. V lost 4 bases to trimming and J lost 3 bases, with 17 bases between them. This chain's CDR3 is CASSPRTDRWTDTQYF. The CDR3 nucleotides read TGCGCCAGCAGCCCTCGTACCGACAGGTGGACAGATACGCAGTATTTT.

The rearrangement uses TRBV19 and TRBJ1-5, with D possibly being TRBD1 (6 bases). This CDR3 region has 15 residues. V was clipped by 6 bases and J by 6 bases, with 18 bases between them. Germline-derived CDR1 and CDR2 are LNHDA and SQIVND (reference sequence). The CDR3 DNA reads TGTGCCAGTAGATTTTTGATCGGGGGGCTTCAGCCCCAGCATTTT. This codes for CASRFLIGGLQPQHF.

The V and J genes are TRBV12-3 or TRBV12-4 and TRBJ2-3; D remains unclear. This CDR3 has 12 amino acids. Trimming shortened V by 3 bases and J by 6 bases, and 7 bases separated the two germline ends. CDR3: CASSFGADTQYF. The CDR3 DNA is TGTGCCAGCAGTTTTGGAGCGGATACGCAGTATTTT.

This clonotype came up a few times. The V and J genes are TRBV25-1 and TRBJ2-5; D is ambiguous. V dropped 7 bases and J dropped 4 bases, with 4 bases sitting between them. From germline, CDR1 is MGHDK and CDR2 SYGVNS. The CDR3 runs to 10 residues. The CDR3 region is CASMRETQYF. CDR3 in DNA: TGTGCCAGCATGAGAGAGACCCAGTACTTC.

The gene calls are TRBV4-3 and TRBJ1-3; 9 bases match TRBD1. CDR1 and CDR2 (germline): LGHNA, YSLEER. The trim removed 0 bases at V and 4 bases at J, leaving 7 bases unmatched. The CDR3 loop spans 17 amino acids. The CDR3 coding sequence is TGCGCCAGCAGCCAAGATCTGAACAGGGGGCACGGAAACACCATATATTTT. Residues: CASSQDLNRGHGNTIYF.

CDR3 coding DNA: TGTGCCAGCAGCTTAGCTGTAGGGACGAACCAGCCCCAGCATTTT. Its protein product is CASSLAVGTNQPQHF. V gene TRBV7-9 combines with J gene TRBJ1-5, with D perhaps TRBD1 (5 bases). CDR1 is SEHNR and CDR2 is FQNEAQ in the germline V gene (reference sequence). V dropped 0 bases and J dropped 7 bases, with 13 bases sitting between them. This CDR3 has 15 amino acids.

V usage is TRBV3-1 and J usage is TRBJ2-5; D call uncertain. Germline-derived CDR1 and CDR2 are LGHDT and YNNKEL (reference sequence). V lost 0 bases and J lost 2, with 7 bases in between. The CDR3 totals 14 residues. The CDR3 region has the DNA TGTGCCAGCAGCCAAGAGACCTATCAAGAGACCCAGTACTTC. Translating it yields CASSQETYQETQYF.

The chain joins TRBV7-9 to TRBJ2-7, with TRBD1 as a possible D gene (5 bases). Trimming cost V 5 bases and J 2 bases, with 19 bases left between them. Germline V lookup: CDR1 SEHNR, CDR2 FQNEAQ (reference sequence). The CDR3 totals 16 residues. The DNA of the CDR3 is TGTGCCAGCAGCCCCGCCTGGGTGTCAGGGACCTACGAGCAGTACTTC. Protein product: CASSPAWVSGTYEQYF.

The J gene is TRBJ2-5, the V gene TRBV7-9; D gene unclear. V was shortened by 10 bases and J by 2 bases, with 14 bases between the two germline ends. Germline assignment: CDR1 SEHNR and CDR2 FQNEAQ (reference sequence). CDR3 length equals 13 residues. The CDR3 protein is CAILVKDQETQYF. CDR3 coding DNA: TGTGCCATCCTAGTCAAGGATCAAGAGACCCAGTACTTC.

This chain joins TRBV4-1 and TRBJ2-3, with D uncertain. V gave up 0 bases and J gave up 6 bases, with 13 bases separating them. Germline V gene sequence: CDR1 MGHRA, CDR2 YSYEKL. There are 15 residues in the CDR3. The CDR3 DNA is TGCGCCAGCAGCCAAGATAGACTCCCGGCTGATACGCAGTATTTT. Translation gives CASSQDRLPADTQYF.

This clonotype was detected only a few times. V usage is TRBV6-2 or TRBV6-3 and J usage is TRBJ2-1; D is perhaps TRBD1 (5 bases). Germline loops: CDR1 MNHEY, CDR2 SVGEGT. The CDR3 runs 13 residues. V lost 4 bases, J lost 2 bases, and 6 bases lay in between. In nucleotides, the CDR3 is TGTGCCAGCAGTTGGACAACCTACAATGAGCAGTTCTTC. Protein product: CASSWTTYNEQFF.

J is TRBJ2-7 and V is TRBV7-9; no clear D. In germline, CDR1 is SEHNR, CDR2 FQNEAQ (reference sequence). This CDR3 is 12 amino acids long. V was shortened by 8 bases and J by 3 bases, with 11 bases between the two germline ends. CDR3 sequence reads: CASQQDRYEQYF. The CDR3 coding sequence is TGTGCCAGCCAGCAGGACCGCTACGAGCAGTACTTC.